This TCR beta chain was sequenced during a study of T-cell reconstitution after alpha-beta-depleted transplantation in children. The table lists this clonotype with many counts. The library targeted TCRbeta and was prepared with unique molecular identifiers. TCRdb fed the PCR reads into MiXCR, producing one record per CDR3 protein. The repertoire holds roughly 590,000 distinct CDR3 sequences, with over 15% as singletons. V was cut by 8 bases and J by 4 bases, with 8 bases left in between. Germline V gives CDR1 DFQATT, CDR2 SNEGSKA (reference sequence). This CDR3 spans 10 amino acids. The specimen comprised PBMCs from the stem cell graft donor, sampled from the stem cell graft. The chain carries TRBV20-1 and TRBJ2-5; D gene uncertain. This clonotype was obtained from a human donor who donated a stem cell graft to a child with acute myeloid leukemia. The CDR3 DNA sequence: TGCAGTCCCGCAGGAGAGACCCAGTACTTC. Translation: CSPAGETQYF.